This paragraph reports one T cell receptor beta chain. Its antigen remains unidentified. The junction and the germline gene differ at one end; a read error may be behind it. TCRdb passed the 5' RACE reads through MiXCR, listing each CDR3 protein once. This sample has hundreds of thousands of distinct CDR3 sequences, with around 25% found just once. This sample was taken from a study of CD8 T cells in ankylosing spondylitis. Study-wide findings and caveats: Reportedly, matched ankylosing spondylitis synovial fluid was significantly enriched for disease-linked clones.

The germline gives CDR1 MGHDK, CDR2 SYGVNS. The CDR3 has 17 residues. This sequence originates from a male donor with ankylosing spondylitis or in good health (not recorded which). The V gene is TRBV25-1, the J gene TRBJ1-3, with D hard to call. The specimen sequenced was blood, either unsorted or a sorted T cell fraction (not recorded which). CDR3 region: CASSEFGSSLSGNAIYF. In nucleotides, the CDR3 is TGTGCCAGCAGTGAATTTGGTTCGTCCCTCTCTGGAAACGCCATATATTTT.